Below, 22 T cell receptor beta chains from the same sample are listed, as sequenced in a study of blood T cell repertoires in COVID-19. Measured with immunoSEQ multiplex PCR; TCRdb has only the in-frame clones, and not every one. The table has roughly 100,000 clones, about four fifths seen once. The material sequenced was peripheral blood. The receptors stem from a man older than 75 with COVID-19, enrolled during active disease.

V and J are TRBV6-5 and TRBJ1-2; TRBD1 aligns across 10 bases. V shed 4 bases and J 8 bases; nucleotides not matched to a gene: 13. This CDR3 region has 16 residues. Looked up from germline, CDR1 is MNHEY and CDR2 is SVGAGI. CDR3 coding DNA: TGTGCCAGCAGTTCAGCGACAGGGGGCTTGGTTAGAGGCTACACCTTC. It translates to CASSSATGGLVRGYTF.

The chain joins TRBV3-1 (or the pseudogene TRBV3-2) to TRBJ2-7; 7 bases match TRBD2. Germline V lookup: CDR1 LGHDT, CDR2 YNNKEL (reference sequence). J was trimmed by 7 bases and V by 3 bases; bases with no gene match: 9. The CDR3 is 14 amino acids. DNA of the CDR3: TGTGCCAGCAGCCACGCGGGAGATCGGGGGGAGCAGTACTTC. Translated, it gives CASSHAGDRGEQYF.

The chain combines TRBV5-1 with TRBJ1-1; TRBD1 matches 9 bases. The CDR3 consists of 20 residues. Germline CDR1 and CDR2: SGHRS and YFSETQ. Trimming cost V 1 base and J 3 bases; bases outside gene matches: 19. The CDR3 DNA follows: TGCGCCAGCAGCTTGAGGGCGGGACAGGGTTATTATAGAGGGCACACTGAAGCTTTCTTT. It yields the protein CASSLRAGQGYYRGHTEAFF.

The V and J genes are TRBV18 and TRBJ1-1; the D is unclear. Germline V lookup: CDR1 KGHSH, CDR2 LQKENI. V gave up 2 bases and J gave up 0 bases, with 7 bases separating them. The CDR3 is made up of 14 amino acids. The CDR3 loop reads CASSPAGLNTEAFF. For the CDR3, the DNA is TGTGCCAGCTCACCAGCGGGCCTGAACACTGAAGCTTTCTTT.

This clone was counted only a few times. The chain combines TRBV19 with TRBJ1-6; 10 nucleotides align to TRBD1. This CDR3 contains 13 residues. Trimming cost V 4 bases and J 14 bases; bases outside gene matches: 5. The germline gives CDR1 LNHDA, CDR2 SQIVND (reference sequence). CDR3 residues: CASSTDRGLALHF. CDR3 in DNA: TGTGCCAGTAGTACCGACAGGGGGCTCGCCCTCCACTTT.

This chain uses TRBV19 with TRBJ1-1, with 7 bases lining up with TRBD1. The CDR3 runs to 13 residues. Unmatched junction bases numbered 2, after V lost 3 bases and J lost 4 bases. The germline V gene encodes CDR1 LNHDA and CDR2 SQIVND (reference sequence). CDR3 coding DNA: TGTGCCAGTAGTATGTCAGGGGGCACTGAAGCTTTCTTT. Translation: CASSMSGGTEAFF.

CDR3 in amino acids: CASSHRTGGEKLFF. The CDR3 DNA follows: TGTGCCAGCAGCCACCGGACAGGAGGGGAAAAACTGTTTTTT. V and J are TRBV5-5 and TRBJ1-4; 7 bases line up with TRBD1. This CDR3 is 14 amino acids long. With 4 bases clipped from V and 8 bases from J, the junction kept 8 bases outside the gene matches. Germline V CDR1 and CDR2: SGHKS, YYEKEE (reference sequence).

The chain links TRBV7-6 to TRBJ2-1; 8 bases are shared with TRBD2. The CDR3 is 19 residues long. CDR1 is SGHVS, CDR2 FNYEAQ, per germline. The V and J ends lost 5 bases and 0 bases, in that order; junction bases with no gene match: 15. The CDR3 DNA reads TGTGCCAGCAGCGACCCTAGAGCGGGGGCCCTGAGCTCCTACAATGAGCAGTTCTTC. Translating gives CASSDPRAGALSSYNEQFF.

CDR3 sequence: CASSTGTRHKNTEAFF. CDR3 DNA: TGTGCCAGCAGCACTGGGACTCGACATAAGAACACTGAAGCTTTCTTT. The rearrangement uses TRBV21-1 and TRBJ1-1. TRBV21-1 is given as a pseudogene. The CDR3 is 16 residues long.

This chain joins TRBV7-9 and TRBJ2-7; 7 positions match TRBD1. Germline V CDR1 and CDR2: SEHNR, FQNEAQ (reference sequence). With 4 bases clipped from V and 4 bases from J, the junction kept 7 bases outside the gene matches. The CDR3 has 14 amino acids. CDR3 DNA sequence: TGTGCCAGCAGCTACGACAGGGCGCCTTACGAGCAGTACTTC. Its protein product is CASSYDRAPYEQYF.

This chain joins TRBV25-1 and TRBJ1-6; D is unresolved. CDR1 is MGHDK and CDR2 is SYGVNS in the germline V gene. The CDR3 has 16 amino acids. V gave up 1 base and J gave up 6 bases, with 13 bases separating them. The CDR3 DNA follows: TGTGCCAGCAGTGAATTGGCGGGAGGGAGTAATTCACCCCTCCACTTT. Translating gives CASSELAGGSNSPLHF.

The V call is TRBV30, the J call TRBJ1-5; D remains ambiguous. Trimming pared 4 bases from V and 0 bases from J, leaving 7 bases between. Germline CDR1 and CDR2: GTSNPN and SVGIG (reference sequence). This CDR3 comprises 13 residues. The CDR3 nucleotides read TGTGCCTGGACCCAGGATAGCAATCAGCCCCAGCATTTT. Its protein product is CAWTQDSNQPQHF.

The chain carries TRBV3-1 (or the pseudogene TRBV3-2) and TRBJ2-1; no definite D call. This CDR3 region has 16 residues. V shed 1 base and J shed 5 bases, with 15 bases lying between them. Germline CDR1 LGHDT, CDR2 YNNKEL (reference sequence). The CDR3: CASSQVQLVRDNEQFF. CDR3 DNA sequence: TGTGCCAGCAGCCAAGTCCAACTCGTTAGAGACAATGAGCAGTTCTTC.

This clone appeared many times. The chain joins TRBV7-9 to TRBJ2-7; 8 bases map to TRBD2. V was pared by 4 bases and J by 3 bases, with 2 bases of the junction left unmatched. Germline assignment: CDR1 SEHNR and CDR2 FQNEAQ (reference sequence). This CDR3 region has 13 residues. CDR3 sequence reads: CASSSSGSYEQYF. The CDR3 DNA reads TGTGCCAGCAGCTCAAGCGGGAGCTACGAGCAGTACTTC. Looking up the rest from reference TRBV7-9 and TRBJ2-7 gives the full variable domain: DTGVSQNPRHKITKRGQNVTFRCDPISEHNRLYWYRQTLGQGPEFLTYFQNEAQLEKSRLLSDRFSAERPKGSFSTLEIQRTEQGDSAMYLCASSSSGSYEQYFGPGTRLTVT.

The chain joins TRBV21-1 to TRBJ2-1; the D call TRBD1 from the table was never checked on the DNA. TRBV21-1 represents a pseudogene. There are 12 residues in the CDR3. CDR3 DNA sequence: TGTGCCAGCCTGGACAGGGGGAATGAGCAGTTCTTC. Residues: CASLDRGNEQFF.

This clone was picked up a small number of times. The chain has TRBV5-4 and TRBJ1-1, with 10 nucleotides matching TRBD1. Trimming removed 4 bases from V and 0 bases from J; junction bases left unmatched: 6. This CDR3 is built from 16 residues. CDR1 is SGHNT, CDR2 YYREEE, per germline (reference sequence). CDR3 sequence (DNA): TGTGCCAGCAGCGCGGACAGGGGGAGATTGAACACTGAAGCTTTCTTT. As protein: CASSADRGRLNTEAFF. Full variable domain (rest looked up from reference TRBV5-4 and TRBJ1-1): ETGVTQSPTHLIKTRGQQVTLRCSSQSGHNTVSWYQQALGQGPQFIFQYYREEENGRGNFPPRFSGLQFPNYSSELNVNALELDDSALYLCASSADRGRLNTEAFFGQGTRLTVV.

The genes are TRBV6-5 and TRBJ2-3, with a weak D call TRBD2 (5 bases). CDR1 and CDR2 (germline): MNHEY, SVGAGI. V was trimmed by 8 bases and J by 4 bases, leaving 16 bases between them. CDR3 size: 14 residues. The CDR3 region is CASLAGAVADTQYF. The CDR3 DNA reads TGTGCCAGCCTAGCCGGAGCCGTTGCAGATACGCAGTATTTT.

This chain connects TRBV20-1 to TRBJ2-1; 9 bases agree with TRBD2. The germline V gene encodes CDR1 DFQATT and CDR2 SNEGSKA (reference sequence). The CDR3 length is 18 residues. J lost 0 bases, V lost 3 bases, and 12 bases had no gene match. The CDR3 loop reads CSASGGRASGTSYNEQFF. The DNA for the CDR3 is TGCAGTGCTAGTGGCGGGAGGGCCTCGGGGACCTCCTACAATGAGCAGTTCTTC.

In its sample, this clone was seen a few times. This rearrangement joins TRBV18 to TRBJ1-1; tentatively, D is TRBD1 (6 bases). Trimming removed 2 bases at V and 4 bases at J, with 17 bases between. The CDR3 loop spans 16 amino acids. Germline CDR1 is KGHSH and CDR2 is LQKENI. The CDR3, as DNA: TGTGCCAGCTCACCAGACCAAGCAGGGGTGGGCACTGAAGCTTTCTTT. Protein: CASSPDQAGVGTEAFF. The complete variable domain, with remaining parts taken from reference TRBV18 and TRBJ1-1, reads NAGVMQNPRHLVRRRGQEARLRCSPMKGHSHVYWYRQLPEEGLKFMVYLQKENIIDESGMPKERFSAEFPKEGPSILRIQQVVRGDSAAYFCASSPDQAGVGTEAFFGQGTRLTVV.

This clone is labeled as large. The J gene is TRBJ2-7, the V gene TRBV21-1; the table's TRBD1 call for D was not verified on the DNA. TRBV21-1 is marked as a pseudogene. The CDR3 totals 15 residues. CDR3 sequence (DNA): TGTGCCAGCAGCAAGGGACAGGGAGGGAACTACGAGCAGTACTTC. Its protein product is CASSKGQGGNYEQYF.

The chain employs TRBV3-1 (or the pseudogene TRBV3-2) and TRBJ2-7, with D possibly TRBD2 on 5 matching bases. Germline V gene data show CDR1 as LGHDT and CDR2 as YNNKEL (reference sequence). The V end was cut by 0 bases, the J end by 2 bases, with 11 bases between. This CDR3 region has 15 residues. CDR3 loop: CASSQDPGVAYEQYF. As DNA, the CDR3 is TGTGCCAGCAGCCAAGATCCCGGGGTCGCCTACGAGCAGTACTTC.

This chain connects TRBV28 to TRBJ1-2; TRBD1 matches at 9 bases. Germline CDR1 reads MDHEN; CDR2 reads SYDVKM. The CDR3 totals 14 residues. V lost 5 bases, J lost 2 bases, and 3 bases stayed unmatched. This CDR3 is CASSRTGANYGYTF. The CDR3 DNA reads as TGTGCCAGCAGTAGGACAGGGGCCAACTATGGCTACACCTTC.